This paragraph reports one T cell receptor beta chain. Its antigen remains unidentified. Base quality data are lacking; no much larger clone is found one base away. The CDR3, cysteine through phenylalanine, is 15 amino acids long. The read is trimmed to its CDR3 DNA, 45 bases read in frame from base 1. This sample was included in a study of high-grade serous ovarian cancer treatment subgroups (dated by TCRdb to the early 2020s). Looking at the study overall: Sequencing yielded a mean of around 14,000 reads and approximately 7,000 unique TCR beta rearrangements per sample. Each patient contributed one primary tumor and two metastatic tumor samples, giving 90 samples in total. The approximately 30-patient cohort included around 10 patients with no residual disease after primary surgery (R0), around 10 excellent NACT responders, and around 10 poor NACT responders. TCR beta repertoires were profiled in patients with high-grade serous ovarian cancer who were grouped, under a laparoscopic triage algorithm, by complete gross resection or by neoadjuvant chemotherapy response. What the research found in general, with its limitations: TCR clonal relatedness showed a positive correlation with neoantigen level and a trend toward positive correlation with copy number variation and mutation load from whole-genome sequencing. The TCR repertoire analyses centered on CDR3, leaving CDR1 and CDR2 unanalyzed. Repertoire similarity between tumors from the same patient ranged from roughly 0.095 to 0.85, while tumors from different patients showed almost no similarity. Bulk tumor TCR sequencing lacked spatial information, limiting insight into HGSC tumor complexity and diversity.

The tumor samples were collected prior to definitive surgery or chemotherapy. Genomic DNA extraction was performed by the MD Anderson Biospecimen Extraction Resource, and TCR sequencing was carried out by the MD Anderson Cancer Genomics Laboratory. High-throughput TCR profiling via ImmunoSEQ was performed on the approximately 95 tumor samples. Per the original workflow: Richness (unique productive sequences), clonality, evenness and relatedness were included as repertoire diversity metrics, and similarity between samples was assessed with the Bhattacharyya coefficient. A sensitivity analysis excluded TCRs with fewer than two reads and gave consistent conclusions. TCRdb holds this immuneACCESS table with in-frame rearrangements only. Some clones are missing; in checked studies, unresolved V genes explain under half, and the rest has no known cause. The V and J calls and clone size were taken over from that table, and D and trimming were inferred from the DNA. This sample holds about 4,900 clones; roughly 70% were observed only once. Jointly, the top ten make up less than 10% of the sample.

The chain employs TRBV21-1 and TRBJ2-5; the D call in the table, TRBD2, was not verified against the DNA. TRBV21-1 is termed a pseudogene. Sequencing was carried out using tumor tissue. The receptor was isolated from a human donor with high-grade serous ovarian cancer. The nucleotides read TGTGCCAGCAGTCCCCTATGGGCGGGAGTGGAGACCCAGTACTTC. Translated, this gives CASSPLWAGVETQYF.